The next 21 T cell receptor beta chains were all read from a single sample in a study of T cells expressing NK-cell markers. TCRdb re-called the 5' RACE reads; every CDR3 protein appears as one record, without DNA. The sample includes 350,000 to 450,000 distinct CDR3 sequences. Material for sequencing was blood T cells: a sorted CD56 or NKG2C T cell subset, CD4+ or CD8+ T cells, or bulk PBMC T cells (not recorded which). The receptors stem from a man aged 18 to 69 in good health.

V and J are TRBV20-1 and TRBJ2-7; checking the TCRdb D call of TRBD1 is not possible without DNA. This CDR3 comprises 15 residues. Germline CDR1 is DFQATT and CDR2 is SNEGSKA (reference sequence). The CDR3 reads CSASDMGRSNYEQYF.

CDR3 region: CASSLRTSGDYNEQFF. The chain has TRBV7-4 and TRBJ2-1; there is no DNA to check the TCRdb D call of TRBD2. This CDR3 comprises 16 residues. CDR1 SGHVT and CDR2 SQSDAQ come from the germline V gene. Full variable domain (outside the CDR3, taken from reference TRBV7-4 and TRBJ2-1): GAGVSQSPRYKVAKRGRDVALRCDSISGHVTLYWYRQTLGQGSEVLTYSQSDAQRDKSGRPSGRFSAERPERSVSTLKIQRTEQGDSAVYLCASSLRTSGDYNEQFFGPGTRLTVL.

CDR3 protein: CASSSGLYSDGELFF. The rearrangement uses TRBV3-1 and TRBJ2-2; TCRdb proposes TRBD2, but this gene call is untestable without DNA. The CDR3 consists of 15 residues. From germline, CDR1 is LGHDT and CDR2 YNNKEL (reference sequence).

J is TRBJ2-3 and V is TRBV3-1; there is no DNA to check the TCRdb D call of TRBD2. This CDR3 is 16 amino acids long. Germline values: CDR1 LGHDT, CDR2 YNNKEL (reference sequence). This chain's CDR3 is CASSQDPYGGDATQYF.

The chain has TRBV5-6 and TRBJ1-2; TCRdb reports TRBD1, a call that lacks DNA to check it against. This CDR3 has 17 amino acids. Germline V gene data show CDR1 as SGHDT and CDR2 as YYEEEE. This CDR3 reads CVSSPILVPLVNYGYTF. Full variable domain (missing parts from reference TRBV5-6 and TRBJ1-2): DAGVTQSPTHLIKTRGQQVTLRCSPKSGHDTVSWYQQALGQGPQFIFQYYEEEERQRGNFPDRFSGHQFPNYSSELNVNALLLGDSALYLCVSSPILVPLVNYGYTFGSGTRLTVV.

Here the CDR3 reads CASSQEGGGANYNSPLHF. The chain employs TRBV4-2 and TRBJ1-6. Germline-derived CDR1 and CDR2 are LGHNA and YNFKEQ. The CDR3 totals 18 residues.

J is TRBJ2-3 and V is TRBV9; TCRdb calls TRBD2, which cannot be checked without DNA. Per germline, CDR1 SGDLS and CDR2 YYNGEE. CDR3 length: 16 residues. CDR3 region: CASSILAGGPTDTQYF.

This chain joins TRBV28 and TRBJ1-2; the TCRdb call, TRBD1, lacks DNA for checking. The CDR3 totals 13 residues. CDR1 and CDR2 from the germline V gene are MDHEN and SYDVKM. The CDR3 sequence is CASRRTGSYGYTF.

V is TRBV25-1 and J is TRBJ2-2; the D call from TCRdb, TRBD2, cannot be confirmed without DNA. This CDR3 is built from 14 residues. Germline CDR1 is MGHDK and CDR2 is SYGVNS. This CDR3 reads CASIREENTGELFF.

The chain has TRBV5-1 and TRBJ2-7; the D call of TRBD2 rests on TCRdb alone, since no DNA is present to check it. Looked up from germline, CDR1 is SGHRS and CDR2 is YFSETQ. The CDR3 is made up of 16 amino acids. The CDR3 region is CASSLQSSGPPYEQYF.

V usage is TRBV3-1 and J usage is TRBJ1-1. Germline CDR1 and CDR2: LGHDT and YNNKEL (reference sequence). The CDR3 runs 13 residues. CDR3 residues: CASSRIRNTEAFF.

The V call is TRBV27, the J call TRBJ1-2; TCRdb reports TRBD1, a call that lacks DNA to check it against. Germline CDR1 is MNHEY and CDR2 is SMNVEV (reference sequence). The CDR3 extends over 18 amino acids. The CDR3 loop reads CASSLAPPGQELPKGYTF.

CDR3 region: CASRTHELNSYNEQFF. The chain has TRBV7-8 and TRBJ2-1. Germline V gives CDR1 SGHVS, CDR2 FQNEAQ. The CDR3 has 16 amino acids.

V is TRBV15 and J is TRBJ1-2; TCRdb outputs TRBD1, but without DNA this stays unchecked. CDR3 length equals 15 residues. CDR1 and CDR2 (germline): LNHNV, YYDKDF (reference sequence). CDR3 in amino acids: CATSRTYRDSYGYTF.

This rearrangement joins TRBV5-1 to TRBJ2-2; TCRdb gives TRBD2 as the D gene, but with no DNA this cannot be confirmed. Germline V gene data show CDR1 as SGHRS and CDR2 as YFSETQ. The CDR3 runs 16 residues. The CDR3 protein is CASSPGLAGAAGELFF. The entire variable domain, with the rest obtained from reference TRBV5-1 and TRBJ2-2, is as follows: KAGVTQTPRYLIKTRGQQVTLSCSPISGHRSVSWYQQTPGQGLQFLFEYFSETQRNKGNFPGRFSGRQFSNSRSEMNVSTLELGDSALYLCASSPGLAGAAGELFFGEGSRLTVL.

This chain joins TRBV12-5 and TRBJ1-1; TCRdb's assignment of TRBD1 cannot be checked, as there is no DNA. The CDR3 has 15 amino acids. The V gene's germline CDR1 is LGHNT and CDR2 FRNRAP. CDR3 amino acids: CASARLRGGNTEAFF.

The gene calls are TRBV7-8 and TRBJ2-1; checking the TCRdb D call of TRBD1 is not possible without DNA. The CDR3 is made up of 14 amino acids. CDR1 SGHVS and CDR2 FQNEAQ come from the germline V gene. CDR3 region: CASRNSGDYNEQFF.

The chain uses TRBV7-2 and TRBJ1-2. The length of the CDR3 is 14 residues. In germline, CDR1 is SGHTA, CDR2 FQGNSA. The CDR3 loop reads CASSLSPPRDGYTF. Full variable domain (remainder filled in from reference TRBV7-2 and TRBJ1-2): GAGVSQSPSNKVTEKGKDVELRCDPISGHTALYWYRQSLGQGLEFLIYFQGNSAPDKSGLPSDRFSAERTGGSVSTLTIQRTQQEDSAVYLCASSLSPPRDGYTFGSGTRLTVV.

The chain joins TRBV5-5 to TRBJ1-1; as DNA is missing, the TRBD1 call by TCRdb cannot be tested. Germline V gene lookup returns CDR1 SGHKS and CDR2 YYEKEE (reference sequence). The length of the CDR3 is 13 residues. CDR3 sequence: CASSRNDRVEAFF.

V gene TRBV21-1 combines with J gene TRBJ2-5; no DNA is available, so the TRBD1 call from TCRdb remains unchecked. TRBV21-1 is a pseudogene segment. The CDR3 consists of 13 residues. The CDR3 loop is CASPLEFCRAQYF.

V usage is TRBV28 and J usage is TRBJ2-7. Looked up from germline, CDR1 is MDHEN and CDR2 is SYDVKM. The CDR3 loop spans 13 amino acids. CDR3 in amino acids: CATSETYTYEQYF.